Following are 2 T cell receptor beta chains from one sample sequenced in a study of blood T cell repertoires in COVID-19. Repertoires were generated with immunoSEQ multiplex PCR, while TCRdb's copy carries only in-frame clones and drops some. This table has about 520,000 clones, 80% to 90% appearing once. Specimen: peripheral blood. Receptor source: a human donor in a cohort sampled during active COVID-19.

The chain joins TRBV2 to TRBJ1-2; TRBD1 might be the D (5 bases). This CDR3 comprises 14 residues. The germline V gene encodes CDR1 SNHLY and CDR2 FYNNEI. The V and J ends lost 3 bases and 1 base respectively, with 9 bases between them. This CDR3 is CASSEAQGNYGYTF. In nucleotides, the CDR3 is TGTGCCAGCAGTGAGGCCCAGGGTAACTATGGCTACACCTTC.

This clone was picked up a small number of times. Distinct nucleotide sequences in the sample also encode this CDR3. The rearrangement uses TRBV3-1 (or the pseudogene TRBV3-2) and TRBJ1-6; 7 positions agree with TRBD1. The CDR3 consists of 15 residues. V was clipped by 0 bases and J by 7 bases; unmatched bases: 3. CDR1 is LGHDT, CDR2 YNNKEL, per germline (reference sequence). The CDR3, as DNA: TGTGCCAGCAGCCAAGAGGCGACAGGGAATTCACCCCTCCACTTT. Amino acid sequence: CASSQEATGNSPLHF.